One T cell receptor (beta chain) is described in this entry. Its specificity is unknown. This entry is derived from a study of siplizumab effects on memory and regulatory T cells. For every sample, 95,000 to 100,000 TCR templates were assayed. Produced via immunoSEQ multiplex PCR; TCRdb's table is partial and in-frame only. The table records around 100,000 clones, about 95% of them present only once. The CDR3 loop spans 15 amino acids. The V gene end was trimmed by 5 bases and the J gene end by 3 bases; junction bases not matched to a gene: 7. Per germline, CDR1 SGHVS and CDR2 FNYEAQ. Findings and caveats of the study: Only a minor fraction of alloreactive clones mapped to unstimulated subsets. Siplizumab significantly brought down the alloreactive sequences that trace back to unstimulated CD4+ memory cells. Naive T cells were seemingly more diverse than memory cells, and major contributions to the alloresponse seemed to be made by them.

This clonotype was sampled from a human donor in good health. The rearrangement links TRBV7-6 to TRBJ2-7; the match to TRBD1 covers 10 bases. Sequencing used non-Treg CD4+ T cells sorted from blood. CDR3 residues: CASSAGQGRSYEQYF. In DNA, the CDR3 is TGTGCCAGCAGCGCGGGACAGGGGCGAAGCTACGAGCAGTACTTC.